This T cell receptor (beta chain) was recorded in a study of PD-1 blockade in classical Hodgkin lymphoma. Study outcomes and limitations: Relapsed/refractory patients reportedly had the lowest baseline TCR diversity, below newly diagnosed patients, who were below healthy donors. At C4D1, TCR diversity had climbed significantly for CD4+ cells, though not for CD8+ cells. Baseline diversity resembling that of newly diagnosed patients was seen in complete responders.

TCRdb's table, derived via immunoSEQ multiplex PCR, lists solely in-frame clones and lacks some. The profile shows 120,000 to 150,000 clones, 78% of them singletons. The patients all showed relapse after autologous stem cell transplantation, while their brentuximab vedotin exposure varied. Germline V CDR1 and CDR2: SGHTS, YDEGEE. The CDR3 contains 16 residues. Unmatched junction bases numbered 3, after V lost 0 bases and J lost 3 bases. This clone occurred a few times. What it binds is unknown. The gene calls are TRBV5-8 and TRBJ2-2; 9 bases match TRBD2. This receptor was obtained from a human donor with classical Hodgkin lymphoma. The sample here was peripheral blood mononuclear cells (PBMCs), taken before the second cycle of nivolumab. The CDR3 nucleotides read TGTGCCAGCAGCTTGGAAGCGGGAGGTTACACCGGGGAGCTGTTTTTT. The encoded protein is CASSLEAGGYTGELFF. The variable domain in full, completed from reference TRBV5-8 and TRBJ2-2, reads EAGVTQSPTHLIKTRGQQATLRCSPISGHTSVYWYQQALGLGLQFLLWYDEGEERNRGNFPPRFSGRQFPNYSSELNVNALELEDSALYLCASSLEAGGYTGELFFGEGSRLTVL.